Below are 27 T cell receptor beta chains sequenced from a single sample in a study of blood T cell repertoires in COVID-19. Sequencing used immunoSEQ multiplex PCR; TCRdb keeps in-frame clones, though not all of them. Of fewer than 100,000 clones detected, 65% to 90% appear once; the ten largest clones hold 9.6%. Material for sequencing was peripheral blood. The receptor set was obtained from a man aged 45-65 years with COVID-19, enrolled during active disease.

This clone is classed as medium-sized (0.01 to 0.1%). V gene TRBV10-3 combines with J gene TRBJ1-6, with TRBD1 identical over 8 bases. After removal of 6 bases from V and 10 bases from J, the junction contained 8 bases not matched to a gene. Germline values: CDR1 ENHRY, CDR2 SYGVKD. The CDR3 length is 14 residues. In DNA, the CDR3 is TGTGCCATCAGACAGGGGGTGGAAGGATCACCCCTCCACTTT. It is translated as CAIRQGVEGSPLHF.

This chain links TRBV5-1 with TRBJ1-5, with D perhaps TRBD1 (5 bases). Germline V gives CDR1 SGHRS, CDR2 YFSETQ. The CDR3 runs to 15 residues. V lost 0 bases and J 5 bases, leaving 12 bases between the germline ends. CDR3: CASSLAGGTYQPQHF. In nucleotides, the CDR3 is TGCGCCAGCAGCTTGGCAGGAGGGACGTATCAGCCCCAGCATTTT.

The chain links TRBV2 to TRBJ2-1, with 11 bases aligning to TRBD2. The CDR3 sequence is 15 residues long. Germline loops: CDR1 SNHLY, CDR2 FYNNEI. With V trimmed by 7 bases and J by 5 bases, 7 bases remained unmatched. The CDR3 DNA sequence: TGTGCCAGCACGGGACTAGCGGAGGACAACAATGAGCAGTTCTTC. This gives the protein CASTGLAEDNNEQFF.

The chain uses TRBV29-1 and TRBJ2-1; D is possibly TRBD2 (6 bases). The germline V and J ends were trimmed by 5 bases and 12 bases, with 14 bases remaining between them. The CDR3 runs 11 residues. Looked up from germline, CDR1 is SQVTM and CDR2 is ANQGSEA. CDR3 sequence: CSVRAPEGQFF. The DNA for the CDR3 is TGCAGCGTTCGGGCCCCGGAGGGGCAGTTCTTC.

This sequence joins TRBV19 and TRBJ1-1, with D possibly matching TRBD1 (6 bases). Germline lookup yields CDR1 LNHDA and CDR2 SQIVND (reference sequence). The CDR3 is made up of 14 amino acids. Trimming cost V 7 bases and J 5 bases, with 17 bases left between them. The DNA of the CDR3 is TGTGCCAGTAAGTCCCAGGGGATGGCTACTGAAGCTTTCTTT. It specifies CASKSQGMATEAFF.

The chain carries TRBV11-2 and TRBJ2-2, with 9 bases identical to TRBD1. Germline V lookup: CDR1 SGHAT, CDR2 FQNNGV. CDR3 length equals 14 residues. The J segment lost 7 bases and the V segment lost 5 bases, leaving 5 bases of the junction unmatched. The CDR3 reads CASSLGTGYGELFF. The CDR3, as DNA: TGTGCCAGCAGCCTTGGGACAGGGTACGGGGAGCTGTTTTTT.

CDR3 in DNA: TGTGCCAGCAGCTTACAGGGTCTTGGGGAGCAGTACTTC. Translation gives CASSLQGLGEQYF. The chain joins TRBV5-4 to TRBJ2-7, with D tentatively TRBD1 (6 bases). From germline, CDR1 is SGHNT and CDR2 YYREEE (reference sequence). The CDR3 has 13 amino acids. The V end lost 2 bases, the J end lost 7 bases, and 13 bases lay between the germline ends.

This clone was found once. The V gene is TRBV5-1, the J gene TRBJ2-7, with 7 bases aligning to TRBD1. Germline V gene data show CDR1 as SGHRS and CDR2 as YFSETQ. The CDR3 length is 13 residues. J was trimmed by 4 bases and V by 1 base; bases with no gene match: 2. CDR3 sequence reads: CASSLRTGYEQYF. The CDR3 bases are TGCGCCAGCAGCTTGCGGACAGGTTACGAGCAGTACTTC.

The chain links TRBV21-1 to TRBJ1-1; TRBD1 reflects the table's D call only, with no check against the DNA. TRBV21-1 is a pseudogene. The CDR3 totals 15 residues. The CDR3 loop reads CASSHQPRGQKKAFF. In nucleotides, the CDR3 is TGTGCCAGCAGCCATCAACCCCGGGGACAGAAAAAGGCTTTCTTT.

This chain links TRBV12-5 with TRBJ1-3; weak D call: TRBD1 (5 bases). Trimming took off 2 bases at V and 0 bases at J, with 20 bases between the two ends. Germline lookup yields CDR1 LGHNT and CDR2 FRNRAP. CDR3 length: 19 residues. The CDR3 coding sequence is TGTGCTAGTGGTTTGTACCCAGGGCCAGATTCGGGCTCTGGAAACACCATATATTTT. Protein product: CASGLYPGPDSGSGNTIYF.

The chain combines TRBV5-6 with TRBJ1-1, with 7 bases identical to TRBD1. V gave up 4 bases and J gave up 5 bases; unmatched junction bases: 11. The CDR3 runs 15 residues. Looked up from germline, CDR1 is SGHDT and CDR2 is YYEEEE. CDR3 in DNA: TGTGCCAGCAGCCTATCAACAGGGGCCCGAACTGAAGCTTTCTTT. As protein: CASSLSTGARTEAFF.

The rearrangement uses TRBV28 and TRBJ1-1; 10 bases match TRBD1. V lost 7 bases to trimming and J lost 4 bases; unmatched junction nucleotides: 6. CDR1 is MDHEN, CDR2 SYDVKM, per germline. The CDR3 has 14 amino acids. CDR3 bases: TGTGCCAGCAAGCTGGGACAGGGGCCCACTGAAGCTTTCTTT. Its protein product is CASKLGQGPTEAFF. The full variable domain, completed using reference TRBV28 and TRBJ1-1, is DVKVTQSSRYLVKRTGEKVFLECVQDMDHENMFWYRQDPGLGLRLIYFSYDVKMKEKGDIPEGYSVSREKKERFSLILESASTNQTSMYLCASKLGQGPTEAFFGQGTRLTVV.

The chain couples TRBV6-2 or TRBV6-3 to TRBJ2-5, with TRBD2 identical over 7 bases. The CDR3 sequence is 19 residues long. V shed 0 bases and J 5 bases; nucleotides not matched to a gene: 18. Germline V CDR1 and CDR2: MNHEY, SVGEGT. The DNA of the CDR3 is TGTGCCAGCAGTTACTCAAGGACTGGCGGGAGTATGAGTGGGGAGACCCAGTACTTC. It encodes CASSYSRTGGSMSGETQYF.

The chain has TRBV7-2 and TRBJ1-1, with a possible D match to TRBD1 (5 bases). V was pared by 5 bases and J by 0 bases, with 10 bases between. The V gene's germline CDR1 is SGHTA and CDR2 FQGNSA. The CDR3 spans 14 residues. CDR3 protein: CASSLRAMNTEAFF. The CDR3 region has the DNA TGTGCCAGCAGCCTCAGGGCAATGAACACTGAAGCTTTCTTT.

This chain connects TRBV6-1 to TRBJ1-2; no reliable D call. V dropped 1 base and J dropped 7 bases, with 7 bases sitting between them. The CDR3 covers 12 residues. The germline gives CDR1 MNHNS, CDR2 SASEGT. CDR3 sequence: CASSEGGTGYTF. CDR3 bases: TGTGCCAGCAGTGAAGGCGGTACTGGCTACACCTTC.

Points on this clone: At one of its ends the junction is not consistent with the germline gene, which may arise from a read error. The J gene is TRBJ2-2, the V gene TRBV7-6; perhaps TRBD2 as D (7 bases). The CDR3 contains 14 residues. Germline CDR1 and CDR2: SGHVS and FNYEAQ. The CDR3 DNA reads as TGTGCCAGCAGTTTAGGGGGGGACACCGGGGAGCTGTTTTTT. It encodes CASSLGGDTGELFF.

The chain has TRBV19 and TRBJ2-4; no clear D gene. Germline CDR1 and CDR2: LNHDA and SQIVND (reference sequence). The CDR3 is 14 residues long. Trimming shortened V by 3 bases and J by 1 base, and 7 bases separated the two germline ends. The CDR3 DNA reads TGTGCCAGTAGTATTCCCCGGGCCAAAAACATTCAGTACTTC. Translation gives CASSIPRAKNIQYF.

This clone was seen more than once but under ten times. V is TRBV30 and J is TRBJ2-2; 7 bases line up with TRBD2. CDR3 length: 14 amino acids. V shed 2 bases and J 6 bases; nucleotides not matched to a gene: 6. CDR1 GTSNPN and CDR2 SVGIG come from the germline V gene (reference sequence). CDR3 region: CAWSLPREAGELFF. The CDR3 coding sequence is TGTGCCTGGAGTCTCCCCCGGGAGGCCGGGGAGCTGTTTTTT.

The CDR3 DNA reads TGCGCCAGCAGCCCCGGACAGGGGGCCGGTGGCTACACCTTC. Translating gives CASSPGQGAGGYTF. The chain links TRBV5-1 to TRBJ1-2, with 11 bases lining up with TRBD1. The CDR3 covers 14 residues. Losses at the gene ends were 4 bases for V and 7 bases for J; bases not matched to a gene: 6. Looked up from germline, CDR1 is SGHRS and CDR2 is YFSETQ.

The CDR3 here is CASSHGTIMQFF. The CDR3 nucleotides are TGTGCCAGCAGCCACGGGACTATAATGCAGTTCTTC. The genes are TRBV5-6 and TRBJ2-1, with 7 bases fitting TRBD2. With 4 bases clipped from V and 12 bases from J, the junction kept 7 bases outside the gene matches. The CDR3 length is 12 residues. Germline CDR1 is SGHDT and CDR2 is YYEEEE.

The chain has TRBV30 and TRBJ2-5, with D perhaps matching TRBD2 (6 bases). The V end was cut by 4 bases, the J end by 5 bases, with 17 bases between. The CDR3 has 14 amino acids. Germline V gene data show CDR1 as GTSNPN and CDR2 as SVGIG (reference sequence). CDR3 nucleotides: TGTGCCTGGACCCCGGGACTCCTTTCCGAGACCCAGTACTTC. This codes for CAWTPGLLSETQYF.

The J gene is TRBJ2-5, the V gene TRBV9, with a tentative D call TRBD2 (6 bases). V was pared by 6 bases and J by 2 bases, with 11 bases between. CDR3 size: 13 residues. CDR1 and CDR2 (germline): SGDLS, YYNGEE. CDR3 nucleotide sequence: TGTGCCAGCAATGGGGGAGGACAAGAGACCCAGTACTTC. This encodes CASNGGGQETQYF.

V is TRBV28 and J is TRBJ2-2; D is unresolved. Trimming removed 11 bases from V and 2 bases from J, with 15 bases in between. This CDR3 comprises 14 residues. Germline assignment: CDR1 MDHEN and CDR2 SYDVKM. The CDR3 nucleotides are TGTGCCGTATGCGGTAGTAGAAACACCGGGGAGCTGTTTTTT. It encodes CAVCGSRNTGELFF. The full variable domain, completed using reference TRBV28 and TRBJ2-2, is DVKVTQSSRYLVKRTGEKVFLECVQDMDHENMFWYRQDPGLGLRLIYFSYDVKMKEKGDIPEGYSVSREKKERFSLILESASTNQTSMYLCAVCGSRNTGELFFGEGSRLTVL.

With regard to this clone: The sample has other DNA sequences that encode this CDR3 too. The CDR3: CAISEDRGRTDTQYF. As DNA, the CDR3 is TGTGCCATCAGTGAGGACAGGGGGCGCACAGATACGCAGTATTTT. V usage is TRBV10-3 and J usage is TRBJ2-3, with TRBD1 matching 10 bases. CDR3 length equals 15 residues. Germline CDR1 ENHRY, CDR2 SYGVKD. The junction had 0 bases not matched to a gene; V was cut back by 2 bases and J by 1 base.

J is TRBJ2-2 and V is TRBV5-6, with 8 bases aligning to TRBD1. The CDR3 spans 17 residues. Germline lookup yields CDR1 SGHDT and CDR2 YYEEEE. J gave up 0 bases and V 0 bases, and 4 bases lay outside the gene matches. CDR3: CASSLVSQGANTGELFF. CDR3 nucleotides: TGTGCCAGCAGCTTGGTCTCACAGGGGGCGAACACCGGGGAGCTGTTTTTT.

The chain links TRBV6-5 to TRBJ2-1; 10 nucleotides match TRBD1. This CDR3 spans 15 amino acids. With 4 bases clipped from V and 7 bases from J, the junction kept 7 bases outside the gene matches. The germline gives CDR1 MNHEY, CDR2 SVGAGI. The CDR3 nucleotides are TGTGCCAGCAGTTCGACCGGGACAGGGGCGAATGAGCAGTTCTTC. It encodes CASSSTGTGANEQFF.

CDR3 sequence: CASSLRGDEDTEAFF. The CDR3 DNA reads as TGCGCCAGCAGCTTGCGGGGAGATGAAGACACTGAAGCTTTCTTT. The rearrangement links TRBV5-1 to TRBJ1-1, with no clear D. The CDR3 totals 15 residues. The germline gives CDR1 SGHRS, CDR2 YFSETQ. The V and J ends lost 1 base and 3 bases respectively, with 13 bases between them. Full variable domain (remainder filled in from reference TRBV5-1 and TRBJ1-1): KAGVTQTPRYLIKTRGQQVTLSCSPISGHRSVSWYQQTPGQGLQFLFEYFSETQRNKGNFPGRFSGRQFSNSRSEMNVSTLELGDSALYLCASSLRGDEDTEAFFGQGTRLTVV.